These 15 T cell receptor beta chains originate from one sample sequenced in a study of blood T cells in healthy people across ages. A second PCR, run for roughly 7 to 11 cycles, used a sample-barcoded 5' primer plus a J-beta primer mix. One entry per CDR3 protein, called by TCRdb with MiXCR from the 5' RACE reads. The sample contains approximately 770,000 distinct CDR3 sequences, nearly 60% of which appear only once. The material sequenced was blood. These receptors were taken from a man aged 25-45 years in good health.

V usage is TRBV3-1 and J usage is TRBJ2-4; D gene unclear. The closer fit of TRBJ2-7 to the DNA end suggests the J call may be wrong. This CDR3 region has 13 residues. Germline V gene lookup returns CDR1 LGHDT and CDR2 YNNKEL (reference sequence). The CDR3 DNA reads TGTGCCAGCAGCCAAGTCCGACATAACGAGCAGTACTTC. Its translation: CASSQVRHNEQYF.

The table lists this clonotype with a count of one. V and J are TRBV7-2 and TRBJ2-1; D uncertain. CDR3 length equals 15 residues. Germline V gene lookup returns CDR1 SGHTA and CDR2 FQGNSA. V lost 5 bases to trimming and J lost 7 bases, with 18 bases between them. DNA for the CDR3: TGTGCCAGCAGCCTAGGAACGCTTTCCTTAAATGAGCAGTTCTTC. Translated, it gives CASSLGTLSLNEQFF.

This clonotype was counted between two and nine times. The V gene is TRBV20-1, the J gene TRBJ2-1, with D maybe TRBD2 (5 bases). Trimming cost V 5 bases and J 6 bases, with 20 bases left between them. This CDR3 contains 15 residues. The germline CDR1 and CDR2 sequences are DFQATT and SNEGSKA (reference sequence). The CDR3 here is CSARVHGNRTNEQFF. The CDR3, as DNA: TGCAGTGCTCGAGTACACGGGAATCGAACCAATGAGCAGTTCTTC.

In its sample, this clonotype was seen a few times. This chain connects TRBV9 to TRBJ2-1; D may be TRBD2 (6 bases). The CDR3 is 15 amino acids. Trimming cost V 4 bases and J 5 bases, with 16 bases left between them. The germline V gene encodes CDR1 SGDLS and CDR2 YYNGEE. The CDR3 region has the DNA TGTGCCAGCAGCCTAGGAGGGGCTAGCAACAATGAGCAGTTCTTC. This translates into CASSLGGASNNEQFF.

This chain uses TRBV29-1 with TRBJ2-1, with TRBD2 matching 9 bases. This CDR3 has 14 amino acids. The germline V gene has CDR1 SQVTM and CDR2 ANQGSEA. The junction had 10 bases not matched to a gene; V was cut back by 4 bases and J by 9 bases. The CDR3 nucleotides read TGCAGCGTTGCCTTAGCGGGGGCGGCTGCTGAGCAGTTCTTC. Translation gives CSVALAGAAAEQFF.

The chain links TRBV2 to TRBJ2-1; D not certain. Trimming took off 7 bases at V and 0 bases at J, with 10 bases between the two ends. The CDR3 covers 14 residues. Germline V CDR1 and CDR2: SNHLY, FYNNEI. CDR3 loop: CASNPEPSYNEQFF. CDR3 bases: TGTGCCAGCAATCCAGAACCCTCCTACAATGAGCAGTTCTTC.

The V gene is TRBV2, the J gene TRBJ2-1; D not resolved. The J call may not be correct, given that the DNA end is closer to TRBJ2-7. The V gene's germline CDR1 is SNHLY and CDR2 FYNNEI. The CDR3 contains 12 residues. The CDR3 nucleotides read TGTGCCAGCCGTCTCTCCTACAATGAGCAGTACTTC. Its translation: CASRLSYNEQYF.

V gene TRBV20-1 combines with J gene TRBJ2-7; TRBD2 might be the D (6 bases). This CDR3 has 14 residues. V dropped 3 bases and J dropped 7 bases, with 19 bases sitting between them. Per the germline V gene, CDR1 is DFQATT and CDR2 is SNEGSKA (reference sequence). The CDR3 DNA sequence: TGCAGTGCTAGCGGGAGAGACCTCTCGGGGGAGCAGTACTTC. Translating gives CSASGRDLSGEQYF.

The rearrangement links TRBV20-1 to TRBJ2-7; 7 bases agree with TRBD2. Germline CDR1 is DFQATT and CDR2 is SNEGSKA (reference sequence). V dropped 5 bases and J dropped 2; count of bases not matched to a gene: 9. The CDR3 is 14 amino acids. The CDR3 DNA follows: TGCAGTGCTCTAAGCGGGACCCAGCCCTACGAGCAGTACTTC. Translated, it gives CSALSGTQPYEQYF.

The chain joins TRBV12-3 or TRBV12-4 to TRBJ2-7, with D maybe TRBD1 (6 bases). The V gene lost 4 bases and the J gene lost 2 bases, with 15 bases spanning the gap. The CDR3 has 15 amino acids. The chain's CDR3 is CASSWAGVQAYEQYF. The CDR3 DNA sequence: TGTGCCAGCAGTTGGGCAGGGGTCCAAGCCTACGAGCAGTACTTC.

This clonotype turned up a few times. The rearrangement links TRBV3-1 to TRBJ1-2, with D maybe TRBD1 (5 bases). There are 13 residues in the CDR3. Germline-derived CDR1 and CDR2 are LGHDT and YNNKEL (reference sequence). The V end lost 4 bases, the J end lost 4 bases, and 10 bases lay between the germline ends. The CDR3 region is CASSPQAPYGYTF. CDR3 in DNA: TGTGCCAGCAGCCCACAGGCACCCTATGGCTACACCTTC.

Only a few counts were recorded for this clonotype. The CDR3 DNA reads TGTGCCAGCAGTTACACTGAGGGGTATGGCTACACCTTC. Residues: CASSYTEGYGYTF. The chain is built from TRBV6-5 and TRBJ1-2; tentatively, D is TRBD1 (5 bases). Germline V lookup: CDR1 MNHEY, CDR2 SVGAGI. Trimming stripped 2 bases from V and 5 bases from J, with 9 bases between. This CDR3 is 13 amino acids long.

This clonotype was observed a handful of times. The chain links TRBV6-5 to TRBJ1-1, with TRBD1 as a possible D gene (5 bases). Germline V lookup: CDR1 MNHEY, CDR2 SVGAGI. The CDR3 extends over 14 amino acids. Trimming took 5 bases from V and 0 from J, leaving 10 bases between them. CDR3 coding DNA: TGTGCCAGCAGTAGACAGTACCTGAACACTGAAGCTTTCTTT. It specifies CASSRQYLNTEAFF.

The rearrangement uses TRBV6-2 or TRBV6-3 and TRBJ2-7; 9 positions agree with TRBD1. The germline CDR1 and CDR2 sequences are MNHEY and SVGEGT. CDR3 length: 15 residues. V lost 4 bases to trimming and J lost 5 bases; unmatched junction nucleotides: 9. The CDR3: CASSFTRTGEHEQYF. In nucleotides, the CDR3 is TGTGCCAGCAGTTTCACCCGGACAGGGGAACACGAGCAGTACTTC.

As concerns this clonotype: A read error may account for a junction end that differs from germline. This rearrangement joins TRBV20-1 to TRBJ2-3; a weak D match, TRBD2 (5 bases). Germline assignment: CDR1 DFQATT and CDR2 SNEGSKA (reference sequence). The CDR3 has 14 amino acids. The CDR3 DNA follows: TGCAGTCCTAGCTCGCCAGAAAGCACAGATACGCAGTATTTT. Its translation: CSPSSPESTDTQYF.